Reported below is one T cell receptor (beta chain). V was trimmed by 2 bases and J by 4 bases, leaving 11 bases between them. From germline, CDR1 is MNHEY and CDR2 SMNVEV (reference sequence). The CDR3 runs to 14 residues. Next came a second PCR, run for about 7 to 11 cycles, which used a sample-barcoded 5' primer along with a J-beta primer mix. TCRdb redid the calling of the 5' RACE reads with MiXCR, one entry per CDR3 protein. This sample yields roughly 1.6 million distinct CDR3 sequences, of which about 32% are seen a single time; around 11% belongs to the top ten. The entry originates in a study of blood T cells in healthy people across ages.

The rearrangement links TRBV27 to TRBJ1-1; maybe TRBD1 (6 bases). The TCR originated in a woman between 25 and 40 years old in good health. Sequenced material: blood. CDR3 in amino acids: CASSLTGLGTEAFF. The DNA for the CDR3 is TGTGCCAGCAGTTTAACAGGGTTGGGCACTGAAGCTTTCTTT.